The 7 T cell receptor beta chains given below trace back to one sample, sequenced in a study of T cells in Graves' hyperthyroidism and ophthalmopathy. TCR beta CDR3 region amplification was performed from RNA transcripts. Primed by the HTBI set, a first-round RT-PCR was run on the TCR CDR3. TCRdb fed the multiplex PCR reads into MiXCR, producing one record per CDR3 protein. The data show tens of thousands of distinct CDR3 sequences, over 35% seen once. Sequencing was done on a sample of blood. The receptors originated from a woman in her thirties with Graves' hyperthyroidism.

There are many counts of this clonotype. The chain is built from TRBV7-9 and TRBJ1-2; a possible D gene is TRBD1 (5 bases). V dropped 5 bases and J dropped 2 bases, with 21 bases sitting between them. Germline CDR1 SEHNR, CDR2 FQNEAQ (reference sequence). The CDR3 length is 17 residues. The DNA for the CDR3 is TGTGCCAGCAGCGGGACCGGGTCCCTCGTACAGAACTATGGCTACACCTTC. Amino acid sequence: CASSGTGSLVQNYGYTF.

For the CDR3, the DNA is TGTGCCAGTAATCCGGCGGGAGGTGGACAAGAGACCCAGTACTTC. This codes for CASNPAGGGQETQYF. V is TRBV19 and J is TRBJ2-5; 8 positions agree with TRBD2. With 7 bases clipped from V and 2 bases from J, the junction kept 9 bases outside the gene matches. From germline, CDR1 is LNHDA and CDR2 SQIVND (reference sequence). This CDR3 spans 15 amino acids.

At least ten counts were recorded for this clonotype. The chain uses TRBV28 and TRBJ1-2, with no clear D. Germline-derived CDR1 and CDR2 are MDHEN and SYDVKM. This CDR3 comprises 12 residues. V lost 4 bases and J 4 bases, leaving 7 bases between the germline ends. CDR3 sequence: CASSSPAYGYTF. The CDR3 region has the DNA TGTGCCAGCAGTTCCCCGGCCTATGGCTACACCTTC.

This clonotype appeared a few times. The V call is TRBV20-1, the J call TRBJ2-7, with D possibly TRBD2 on 6 matching bases. The CDR3 spans 14 residues. With 3 bases removed from V and 0 bases from J, the gap between germline ends came to 12 bases. CDR1 and CDR2 from the germline V gene are DFQATT and SNEGSKA (reference sequence). CDR3 sequence (DNA): TGCAGTGCTAGTAGCGGCCTGAGCTCCTACGAGCAGTACTTC. Protein: CSASSGLSSYEQYF.

This sequence joins TRBV19 and TRBJ2-3; TRBD2 matches at 8 bases. Trimming at V came to 0 bases and at J to 11 bases, leaving 10 bases not matched to a gene. The CDR3 is made up of 15 amino acids. Germline-derived CDR1 and CDR2 are LNHDA and SQIVND (reference sequence). In nucleotides, the CDR3 is TGTGCCAGTAGTATAGAAGCGGGAGTGAGGAATGAGCAGTATTTT. It encodes CASSIEAGVRNEQYF.

The genes are TRBV6-1 and TRBJ1-2; no firm D call. The germline CDR1 and CDR2 sequences are MNHNS and SASEGT. V was shortened by 0 bases and J by 6 bases, with 14 bases between the two germline ends. The CDR3 is 15 residues long. The CDR3 loop reads CASSEALSTLHGYTF. The CDR3 DNA follows: TGTGCCAGCAGTGAAGCGCTGTCTACTTTGCATGGCTACACCTTC.

This clonotype was counted ten times or more. This chain uses TRBV27 with TRBJ1-1; unclear D gene. Trimming took off 11 bases at V and 1 base at J, with 8 bases between the two ends. Germline V gene sequence: CDR1 MNHEY, CDR2 SMNVEV (reference sequence). There are 11 residues in the CDR3. DNA of the CDR3: TGTGCCCGACGGGGGAACACTGAAGCTTTCTTT. Its translation is CARRGNTEAFF.